The clone carrying this T cell receptor beta chain was detected many times. Antigen specificity is unknown. Time point of the sample: blood at routine non-recurrence follow-up after resection. Whole RNA was taken from tumor, nontumor lung or frozen PBMC; it was then sequenced unsorted. The data belong to a study of spatial heterogeneity in lung cancer. Background on the study: After resection, follow-up PBMC samples were sequenced when available, at a median of roughly two years later. Averaged across combinations, each unique TCR and UMI pairing appeared more than ten times in raw reads, which were uncorrected.

General observations from the study: Follow-up blood showed ubiquitous expanded tumor TCRs less than blood at resection did.

The CDR3 spans 12 residues. CDR1 is SEHNR and CDR2 is FQNEAQ in the germline V gene (reference sequence). Trimming left V 2 bases short and J 5 bases short, with 6 bases between. A single record per CDR3 protein comes from TCRdb applying MiXCR to the 5' RACE reads. The sample lists 42,000 or so distinct CDR3 sequences; roughly a tenth were seen once. The rearrangement joins TRBV7-9 to TRBJ1-1; D is unresolved. The sequencing used PBMCs, collected at follow-up. This receptor was identified in a female donor with early-stage non-small cell lung cancer. As DNA, the CDR3 is TGTGCCAGCAGCTTACTATGGACTGAAGCTTTCTTT. Encoded protein: CASSLLWTEAFF.